This T cell receptor (beta chain) was recorded in a study of blood T cell repertoires in COVID-19. Turning to the study itself: Donors in the United States, Italy and Spain gave samples during acute or convalescent COVID-19.

In the authors' workflow: For nucleated cells, counts were estimated from reference gene primer amplification. Data came from immunoSEQ multiplex PCR; TCRdb stores just in-frame clones and leaves some out. V and J calls and clone size are as listed in that table; D and trimming were resolved from the DNA. The sample yields some 200,000 clones, 70% to 90% seen once. The CDR3 has 13 amino acids. The ends lost 7 bases at V and 4 bases at J; junction bases unmatched: 7. The germline V gene has CDR1 MNHNS and CDR2 SASEGT. The sequence was collected from a woman between 18 and 29 years old who had recovered from COVID-19. This rearrangement joins TRBV6-1 to TRBJ2-7; TRBD2 matches at 7 bases. Sequencing used peripheral blood. The CDR3 DNA sequence: TGTGCCAGCATGGCGGGAGAATTGTACGAGCAGTACTTC. Its protein is CASMAGELYEQYF.